These 7 T cell receptor beta chains originate from one sample sequenced in a study of T cell responses to AZD1222 COVID-19 vaccine. Libraries were prepared by immunoSEQ multiplex PCR; TCRdb keeps only in-frame clonotypes and omits some of them. The data show around 150,000 clones, about 91% seen once. The sample was peripheral blood, taken on day 0 of MenACWY control vaccination. The receptors derive from an adult in good health.

The J gene is TRBJ2-1, the V gene TRBV27, with D perhaps TRBD1 (5 bases). Germline loops: CDR1 MNHEY, CDR2 SMNVEV (reference sequence). This CDR3 is built from 15 residues. V lost 5 bases and J 7 bases, leaving 18 bases between the germline ends. As DNA, the CDR3 is TGTGCCAGCAGTAAGGCCTCGTGGGGCTCGAATGAGCAGTTCTTC. Translating gives CASSKASWGSNEQFF.

The CDR3 loop is CASSSLGQGRTEAFF. The CDR3 DNA reads TGTGCCAGCAGTTCTTTAGGGCAGGGAAGGACTGAAGCTTTCTTT. V usage is TRBV27 and J usage is TRBJ1-1, with a weak D call TRBD1 (5 bases). Germline V gives CDR1 MNHEY, CDR2 SMNVEV (reference sequence). CDR3 length: 15 amino acids. The V gene lost 4 bases and the J gene lost 5 bases, with 17 bases spanning the gap.

The chain links TRBV7-8 to TRBJ1-2; TRBD1 might be the D (6 bases). The V end lost 5 bases, the J end lost 3 bases, and 16 bases lay between the germline ends. Germline assignment: CDR1 SGHVS and CDR2 FQNEAQ. This CDR3 has 15 amino acids. The CDR3 protein is CASSARSSGDYGYTF. In DNA, the CDR3 is TGTGCCAGCAGCGCTCGGTCATCAGGGGACTATGGCTACACCTTC.

The chain combines TRBV24-1 with TRBJ2-1, with D hard to call. Germline loops: CDR1 KGHDR, CDR2 SFDVKD. The CDR3 totals 13 residues. V lost 1 base to trimming and J lost 4 bases, with 4 bases between them. CDR3 region: CATSDFRYNEQFF. CDR3 sequence (DNA): TGTGCCACCAGTGATTTCCGGTACAATGAGCAGTTCTTC.

This chain connects TRBV19 to TRBJ1-4, with no clear D. The V and J ends lost 5 bases and 1 base respectively, with 8 bases between them. CDR1 is LNHDA, CDR2 SQIVND, per germline (reference sequence). The CDR3 is 14 amino acids. This chain's CDR3 is CASSRGETNEKLFF. The CDR3, as DNA: TGTGCCAGTAGTCGCGGGGAAACTAATGAAAAACTGTTTTTT. Combining the CDR3 with reference TRBV19 and TRBJ1-4 gives the whole variable domain DGGITQSPKYLFRKEGQNVTLSCEQNLNHDAMYWYRQDPGQGLRLIYYSQIVNDFQKGDIAEGYSVSREKKESFPLTVTSAQKNPTAFYLCASSRGETNEKLFFGSGTQLSVL.

The CDR3 coding sequence is TGTGCCACCAGTGCTAGCGGGAGAGGAGAGACCCAGTACTTC. Its protein product is CATSASGRGETQYF. The genes are TRBV24-1 and TRBJ2-5; 10 nucleotides line up with TRBD2. Germline V gene lookup returns CDR1 KGHDR and CDR2 SFDVKD. V shed 5 bases, J shed 4 bases, and the junction held 3 bases outside the gene matches. The CDR3 sequence is 14 residues long.

The rearrangement links TRBV10-3 to TRBJ2-7; D might be TRBD2 (5 bases). Germline V gene sequence: CDR1 ENHRY, CDR2 SYGVKD. The V end was cut by 10 bases, the J end by 6 bases, with 10 bases between. The CDR3 consists of 10 residues. Here the CDR3 reads CARAGCEQYF. In DNA form, the CDR3 reads TGTGCCAGGGCGGGCTGCGAGCAGTACTTC.